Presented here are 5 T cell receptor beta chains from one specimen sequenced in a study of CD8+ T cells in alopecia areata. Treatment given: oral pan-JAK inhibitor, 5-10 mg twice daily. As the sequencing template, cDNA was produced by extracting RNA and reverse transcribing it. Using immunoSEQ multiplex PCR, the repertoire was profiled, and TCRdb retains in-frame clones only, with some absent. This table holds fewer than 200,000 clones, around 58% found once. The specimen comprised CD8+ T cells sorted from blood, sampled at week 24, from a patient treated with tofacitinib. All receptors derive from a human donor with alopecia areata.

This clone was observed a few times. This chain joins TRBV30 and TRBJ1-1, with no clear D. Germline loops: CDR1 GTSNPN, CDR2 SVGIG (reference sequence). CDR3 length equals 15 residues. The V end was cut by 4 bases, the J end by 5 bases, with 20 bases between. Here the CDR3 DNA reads TGTGCCTGGACTCTCCTTCTGGGTGCCCTGACTGAAGCTTTCTTT. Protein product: CAWTLLLGALTEAFF. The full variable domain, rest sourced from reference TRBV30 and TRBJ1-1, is SQTIHQWPATLVQPVGSPLSLECTVEGTSNPNLYWYRQAAGRGLQLLFYSVGIGQISSEVPQNLSASRPQDRQFILSSKKLLLSDSGFYLCAWTLLLGALTEAFFGQGTRLTVV.

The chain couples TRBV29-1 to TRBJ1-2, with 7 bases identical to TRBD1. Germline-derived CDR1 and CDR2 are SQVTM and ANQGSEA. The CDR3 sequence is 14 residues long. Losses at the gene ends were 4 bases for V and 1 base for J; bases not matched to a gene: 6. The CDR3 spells CSVVGQGDNYGYTF. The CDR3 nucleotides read TGCAGCGTTGTAGGTCAGGGGGATAACTATGGCTACACCTTC.

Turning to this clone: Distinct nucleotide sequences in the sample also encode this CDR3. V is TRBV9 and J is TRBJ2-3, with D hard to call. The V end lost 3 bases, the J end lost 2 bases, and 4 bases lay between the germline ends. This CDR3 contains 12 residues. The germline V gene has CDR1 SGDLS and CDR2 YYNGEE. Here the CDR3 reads CASSGYTDTQYF. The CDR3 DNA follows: TGTGCCAGCAGCGGATACACAGATACGCAGTATTTT.

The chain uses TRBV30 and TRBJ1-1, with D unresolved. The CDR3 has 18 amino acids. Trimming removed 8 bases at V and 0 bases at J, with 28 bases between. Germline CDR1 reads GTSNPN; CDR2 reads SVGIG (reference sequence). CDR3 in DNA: TGTGCCGGAGAGGTCGGCCAAGTCGGGGTCGGTATGAACACTGAAGCTTTCTTT. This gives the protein CAGEVGQVGVGMNTEAFF.

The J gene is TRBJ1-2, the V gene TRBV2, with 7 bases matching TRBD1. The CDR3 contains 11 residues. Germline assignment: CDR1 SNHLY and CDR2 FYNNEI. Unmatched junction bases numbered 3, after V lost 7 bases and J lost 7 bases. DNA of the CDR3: TGTGCCAGCATAGGGGGCTCTGGCTACACCTTC. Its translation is CASIGGSGYTF.